This entry lists 23 T cell receptor beta chains sequenced from one sample in a study of blood T cell repertoires in COVID-19. Profiling relied on immunoSEQ multiplex PCR, and the TCRdb table lists in-frame clones only, not all of them. The data show fewer than 300,000 clones, with 91% seen just once and 2.2% held by the top ten. Sequencing was done on a sample of peripheral blood. These receptors were obtained from a woman aged 25 to 45 with COVID-19, enrolled during active disease.

V is TRBV18 and J is TRBJ2-7; possible D gene TRBD2, 5 bases. The germline V gene encodes CDR1 KGHSH and CDR2 LQKENI. V was trimmed by 2 bases and J by 6 bases, leaving 17 bases between them. This CDR3 has 15 residues. CDR3 in amino acids: CASSPISGESGEQYF. In DNA, the CDR3 is TGTGCCAGCTCACCAATCTCCGGGGAAAGCGGCGAGCAGTACTTC.

This chain connects TRBV7-2 to TRBJ2-3; TRBD2 might be the D (5 bases). The CDR3 has 14 amino acids. CDR1 SGHTA and CDR2 FQGNSA come from the germline V gene. Trimming took 1 base from V and 5 from J, leaving 10 bases between them. The CDR3 sequence is CASSLDYRGDTQYF. The DNA for the CDR3 is TGTGCCAGCAGCTTAGACTACCGGGGAGATACGCAGTATTTT.

The rearrangement uses TRBV19 and TRBJ2-3; D possibly corresponds to TRBD2 (6 bases). The CDR3 consists of 13 residues. CDR1 and CDR2 (germline): LNHDA, SQIVND (reference sequence). Deletions cut 6 bases from V and 4 bases from J, with 11 bases between. CDR3 bases: TGTGCCAGTAGGCGACTAGTTTCAGATACGCAGTATTTT. As protein: CASRRLVSDTQYF.

The genes are TRBV19 and TRBJ1-1; TRBD1 might be the D (5 bases). Trimming shortened V by 5 bases and J by 5 bases, and 15 bases separated the two germline ends. The CDR3 runs 14 residues. Germline assignment: CDR1 LNHDA and CDR2 SQIVND (reference sequence). This CDR3 is CASSWDQGGTEAFF. In nucleotides, the CDR3 is TGTGCCAGTAGTTGGGACCAGGGAGGTACTGAAGCTTTCTTT.

The chain recombines TRBV11-3 with TRBJ2-7; D might be TRBD2 (5 bases). The germline V and J ends were trimmed by 5 bases and 2 bases, with 10 bases remaining between them. Germline CDR1 is SGHNT and CDR2 is YENEEA. This CDR3 comprises 13 residues. CDR3 DNA: TGTGCCAGCAGCGCCGGGGTCCCCTACGAGCAGTACTTC. It specifies CASSAGVPYEQYF.

There are a few counts of this clone. The gene calls are TRBV28 and TRBJ1-6, with a weak D call TRBD1 (6 bases). The CDR3 totals 12 residues. V lost 6 bases and J lost 9, with 9 bases in between. Looked up from germline, CDR1 is MDHEN and CDR2 is SYDVKM. This chain's CDR3 is CASRTGISPLHF. Written as DNA, the CDR3 is TGTGCCAGCAGAACAGGGATTTCACCCCTCCACTTT.

This clone was observed a few times. The chain combines TRBV6-6 with TRBJ1-2, with D tentatively TRBD1 (6 bases). CDR1 and CDR2 (germline): MNHNY, SVGAGI (reference sequence). Deletions cut 5 bases from V and 7 bases from J, with 17 bases between. CDR3 length: 14 amino acids. CDR3 sequence: CASSAETGSGGYTF. Here the CDR3 DNA reads TGTGCCAGCAGTGCGGAGACAGGCTCTGGTGGCTACACCTTC.

The chain joins TRBV6-5 to TRBJ1-6; the D gene is possibly TRBD1 (5 bases). This CDR3 has 12 residues. V shed 7 bases and J shed 6 bases, with 7 bases lying between them. CDR1 and CDR2 (germline): MNHEY, SVGAGI. The CDR3 coding sequence is TGTGCCAGCATGGGGGGTAATTCACCCCTCCACTTT. The encoded protein is CASMGGNSPLHF.

This chain joins TRBV7-2 and TRBJ2-3; the D gene is possibly TRBD2 (6 bases). The V and J ends lost 2 bases and 0 bases respectively, with 9 bases between them. From germline, CDR1 is SGHTA and CDR2 FQGNSA. The length of the CDR3 is 15 residues. CDR3 sequence: CASSLLDYSTDTQYF. The CDR3 DNA is TGTGCCAGCAGCTTACTGGACTACAGCACAGATACGCAGTATTTT.

The chain joins TRBV3-1 (or the pseudogene TRBV3-2) to TRBJ1-6; D might be TRBD1 (5 bases). The V end lost 2 bases, the J end lost 5 bases, and 13 bases lay between the germline ends. The CDR3 contains 16 residues. The germline V gene has CDR1 LGHDT and CDR2 YNNKEL (reference sequence). The CDR3 region is CASSQWGEIDNSPLHF. The CDR3 DNA is TGTGCCAGCAGCCAATGGGGCGAGATCGATAATTCACCCCTCCACTTT.

The chain uses TRBV9 and TRBJ2-4; possibly TRBD1 for D (5 bases). In germline, CDR1 is SGDLS, CDR2 YYNGEE. V was shortened by 10 bases and J by 11 bases, with 13 bases between the two germline ends. The CDR3 is made up of 10 amino acids. CDR3: CAALNRLQYF. Written as DNA, the CDR3 is TGTGCCGCCCTTAACAGGCTTCAGTACTTC.

The chain is built from TRBV5-8 and TRBJ2-5; 11 bases are a match to TRBD2. J lost 3 bases, V lost 1 base, and 8 bases had no gene match. CDR1 is SGHTS and CDR2 is YDEGEE in the germline V gene. This CDR3 spans 17 amino acids. The CDR3 loop reads CASSLILAGGVKETQYF. The CDR3 DNA reads as TGTGCCAGCAGCTTGATTCTAGCGGGAGGCGTAAAAGAGACCCAGTACTTC.

The DNA for the CDR3 is TGTGCCAGCAGCTCCCAACCGTCAAGCGTTGGCTACACCTTC. Amino acid sequence: CASSSQPSSVGYTF. V usage is TRBV7-2 and J usage is TRBJ1-2; D is undetermined. Germline V gene data show CDR1 as SGHTA and CDR2 as FQGNSA. This CDR3 comprises 14 residues. Trimming stripped 4 bases from V and 7 bases from J, with 16 bases between. The complete variable domain, with remaining parts taken from reference TRBV7-2 and TRBJ1-2, reads GAGVSQSPSNKVTEKGKDVELRCDPISGHTALYWYRQSLGQGLEFLIYFQGNSAPDKSGLPSDRFSAERTGGSVSTLTIQRTQQEDSAVYLCASSSQPSSVGYTFGSGTRLTVV.

With respect to this clone: Other DNA sequences in this specimen translate into the identical CDR3. The chain is built from TRBV27 and TRBJ1-1; D possibly corresponds to TRBD1 (6 bases). V was clipped by 6 bases and J by 2 bases, with 13 bases between them. The CDR3 is made up of 14 amino acids. From germline, CDR1 is MNHEY and CDR2 SMNVEV (reference sequence). CDR3 sequence reads: CASSSGQTNTEAFF. As DNA, the CDR3 is TGTGCCAGCAGCTCTGGACAGACCAACACTGAAGCTTTCTTT.

The J gene is TRBJ2-3, the V gene TRBV5-4; the D is unclear. V gave up 2 bases and J gave up 1 base, with 5 bases separating them. The V gene's germline CDR1 is SGHNT and CDR2 YYREEE (reference sequence). The CDR3 contains 13 residues. Here the CDR3 DNA reads TGTGCCAGCAGCTTATCTGGCACAGATACGCAGTATTTT. Translated, it gives CASSLSGTDTQYF. The full variable domain, its missing parts supplied by reference TRBV5-4 and TRBJ2-3, is ETGVTQSPTHLIKTRGQQVTLRCSSQSGHNTVSWYQQALGQGPQFIFQYYREEENGRGNFPPRFSGLQFPNYSSELNVNALELDDSALYLCASSLSGTDTQYFGPGTRLTVL.

The chain uses TRBV21-1 and TRBJ1-2; no check of the table's D call, TRBD1, against the DNA was made. TRBV21-1 is labeled a pseudogene. This CDR3 has 17 amino acids. In DNA, the CDR3 is TGTGCCAGCAGAAAACCTCGGGGGACAGGGGGCCGGGGTGGCTACACCTTC. Translating gives CASRKPRGTGGRGGYTF.

The genes are TRBV7-9 and TRBJ1-4, with a possible D match to TRBD1 (6 bases). This CDR3 is built from 17 residues. V shed 4 bases and J shed 5 bases, with 20 bases lying between them. Germline CDR1 SEHNR, CDR2 FQNEAQ (reference sequence). The CDR3 DNA is TGTGCCAGCAGCTATACAGGGATTCCTACTCTCAATGAAAAACTGTTTTTT. Translating it yields CASSYTGIPTLNEKLFF.

The chain employs TRBV3-1 (or the pseudogene TRBV3-2) and TRBJ2-6; maybe TRBD1 (6 bases). Germline CDR1 is LGHDT and CDR2 is YNNKEL (reference sequence). V dropped 4 bases and J dropped 2 bases, with 21 bases sitting between them. CDR3 length: 19 residues. CDR3 sequence reads: CASSPPPGAIITGANVLTF. Written as DNA, the CDR3 is TGTGCCAGCAGCCCCCCCCCAGGGGCAATCATAACTGGGGCCAACGTCCTGACTTTC.

This rearrangement joins TRBV5-1 to TRBJ1-4, with 7 bases identical to TRBD1. Looked up from germline, CDR1 is SGHRS and CDR2 is YFSETQ. There are 15 residues in the CDR3. Losses at the gene ends were 4 bases for V and 5 bases for J; bases not matched to a gene: 8. The CDR3, as DNA: TGCGCCAGCAGCCTTTATTCAGGGGGAAATGAAAAACTGTTTTTT. The encoded protein is CASSLYSGGNEKLFF.

The V and J genes are TRBV11-3 and TRBJ2-3; TRBD2 matches 14 bases. The CDR3 length is 16 residues. CDR1 and CDR2 (germline): SGHNT, YENEEA. V was pared by 5 bases and J by 5 bases, with 6 bases of the junction left unmatched. DNA for the CDR3: TGTGCCAGCAGCCAAGGGACTAGCGGGAGTGTAGATACGCAGTATTTT. Translation gives CASSQGTSGSVDTQYF.

The chain links TRBV3-1 (or the pseudogene TRBV3-2) to TRBJ1-1; D possibly corresponds to TRBD1 (5 bases). This CDR3 is built from 14 residues. Looked up from germline, CDR1 is LGHDT and CDR2 is YNNKEL (reference sequence). V shed 2 bases and J shed 4 bases, with 11 bases lying between them. The CDR3: CASSQMQGSTEAFF. The CDR3 nucleotides read TGTGCCAGCAGCCAAATGCAGGGAAGCACTGAAGCTTTCTTT.

The chain employs TRBV19 and TRBJ2-1, with D perhaps matching TRBD2 (5 bases). CDR1 LNHDA and CDR2 SQIVND come from the germline V gene (reference sequence). The CDR3 runs 16 residues. Trimming stripped 4 bases from V and 0 bases from J, with 13 bases between. CDR3 protein: CASSKAQRNSYNEQFF. CDR3 sequence (DNA): TGTGCCAGTAGTAAGGCCCAGCGGAACTCCTACAATGAGCAGTTCTTC.

This sequence joins TRBV10-2 and TRBJ2-7; 7 nucleotides match TRBD1. Germline lookup yields CDR1 WSHSY and CDR2 SAAADI. Trimming at V came to 3 bases and at J to 3 bases, leaving 8 bases not matched to a gene. This CDR3 is 15 amino acids long. The CDR3 DNA sequence: TGCGCCAGCAGTGATTACCTGACAGGGAGCTACGAGCAGTACTTC. This translates into CASSDYLTGSYEQYF.